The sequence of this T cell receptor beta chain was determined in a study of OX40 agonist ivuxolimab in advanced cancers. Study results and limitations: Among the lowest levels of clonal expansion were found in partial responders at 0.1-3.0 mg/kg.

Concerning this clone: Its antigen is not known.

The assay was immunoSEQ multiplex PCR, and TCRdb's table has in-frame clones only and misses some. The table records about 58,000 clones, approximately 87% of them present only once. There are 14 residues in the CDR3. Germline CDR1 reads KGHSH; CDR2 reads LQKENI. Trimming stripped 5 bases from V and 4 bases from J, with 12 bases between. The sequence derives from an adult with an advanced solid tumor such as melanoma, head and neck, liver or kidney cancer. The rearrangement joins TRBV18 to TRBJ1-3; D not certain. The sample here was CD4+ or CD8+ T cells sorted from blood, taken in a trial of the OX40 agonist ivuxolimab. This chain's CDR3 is CASSSGPEGNTIYF. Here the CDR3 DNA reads TGTGCCAGCTCATCCGGACCGGAGGGAAACACCATATATTTT.